The 6 T cell receptor beta chains given below trace back to one sample, sequenced in a study of CD8 T cells in Susac syndrome. cDNA came from about 0.46 to 1 ug RNA primed by random hexamers. TCRdb re-derived calls from the immunoSEQ multiplex PCR reads in MiXCR, one entry per CDR3 protein. The sample has 90,000 to 150,000 distinct CDR3 sequences, just under 95% seen once. What was sequenced was CD4+ T cells from PBMCs. Every receptor here comes from a human donor with multiple sclerosis.

This chain uses TRBV12-3 or TRBV12-4 with TRBJ1-6; no firm D call. Trimming left V 4 bases short and J 10 bases short, with 23 bases between. This CDR3 region has 17 residues. CDR3 nucleotide sequence: TGTGCCAGCAGTTCCCGGAAGGGTTTCAATCTCGGATCACCCCTCCACTTT. As protein: CASSSRKGFNLGSPLHF.

The chain has TRBV7-9 and TRBJ2-2; D is ambiguous. Germline V lookup: CDR1 SEHNR, CDR2 FQNEAQ (reference sequence). The ends were cut back, 3 bases at V and 4 bases at J, with 6 bases in the middle. The CDR3 extends over 13 amino acids. The CDR3 here is CASSFDITGELFF. CDR3 nucleotide sequence: TGTGCCAGCAGCTTTGACATCACCGGGGAGCTGTTTTTT.

The chain couples TRBV5-4 to TRBJ2-2, with 8 bases identical to TRBD1. The CDR3 is 20 residues long. The V and J ends lost 4 bases and 1 base, in that order; junction bases with no gene match: 18. Germline CDR1 SGHNT, CDR2 YYREEE (reference sequence). CDR3 in amino acids: CASSPPSQGRGQVNTGELFF. The CDR3 region has the DNA TGTGCCAGCAGCCCCCCGTCCCAAGGCCGGGGACAGGTGAACACCGGGGAGCTGTTTTTT.

The chain couples TRBV7-9 to TRBJ1-1; no definite D call. Looked up from germline, CDR1 is SEHNR and CDR2 is FQNEAQ (reference sequence). CDR3 length: 12 residues. V lost 4 bases, J lost 3 bases, and 6 bases lay in between. CDR3 nucleotide sequence: TGTGCCAGCAGCTCGACGGACACTGAAGCTTTCTTT. Protein product: CASSSTDTEAFF.

The chain recombines TRBV29-1 with TRBJ1-2; D not resolved. With 2 bases removed from V and 8 bases from J, the gap between germline ends came to 21 bases. The CDR3 covers 15 residues. CDR1 is SQVTM and CDR2 is ANQGSEA in the germline V gene. The CDR3 DNA follows: TGCAGCGTTGAAATCTACGGGTCTCGGCTAGGAGGCTACACCTTC. The encoded protein is CSVEIYGSRLGGYTF.

The CDR3, as DNA: TGTGCCAGTAGTATGATCCCCCGTGACACGGAGCGGTCACCCCTCCACTTT. Translating it yields CASSMIPRDTERSPLHF. The chain combines TRBV19 with TRBJ1-6; D remains ambiguous. The V gene's germline CDR1 is LNHDA and CDR2 SQIVND (reference sequence). The V and J ends lost 3 bases and 10 bases respectively, with 22 bases between them. This CDR3 region has 17 residues.